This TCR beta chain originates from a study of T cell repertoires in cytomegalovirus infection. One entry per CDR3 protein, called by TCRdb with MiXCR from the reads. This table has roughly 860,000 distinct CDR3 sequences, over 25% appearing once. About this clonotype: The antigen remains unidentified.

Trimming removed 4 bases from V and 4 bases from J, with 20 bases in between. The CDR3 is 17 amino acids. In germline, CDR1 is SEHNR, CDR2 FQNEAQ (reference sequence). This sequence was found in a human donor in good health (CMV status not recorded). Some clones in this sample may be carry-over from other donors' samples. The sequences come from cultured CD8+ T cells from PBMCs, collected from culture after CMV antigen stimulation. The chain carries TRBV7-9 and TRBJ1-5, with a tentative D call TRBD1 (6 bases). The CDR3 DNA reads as TGTGCCAGCAGCTCAACTTCGGGGGCTAGCTCAAATCAGCCCCAGCATTTT. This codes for CASSSTSGASSNQPQHF.